This T cell receptor beta chain is from a study of regulatory T cells in long-lasting Graves disease. Time point here: newly diagnosed GD, antithyroid drugs for less than 3 months. Construction of the TCR library relied on RNA isolated from PBMCs. The CDR3 sequence is 14 residues long. CDR1 is SGHTA and CDR2 is FQGNSA in the germline V gene. Trimming left V 5 bases short and J 0 bases short, with 11 bases between. Arm-PCR with iRepertoire HTBI primers amplified the CDR3 regions for these TCR beta libraries. TCRdb re-called the multiplex PCR reads with MiXCR, one entry per CDR3 protein. Here the sample spans fewer than 650,000 distinct CDR3 sequences, approximately 15% being singletons. Points from the study as a whole: Persistent Graves' patients showed less TCR diversity than newly diagnosed patients showed. Persistent disease favored TRBV28, TRBJ1-2 and TRBJ2-5.

This clonotype was seen many times. As yet, its antigen is unknown. These data also featured in a second study, about T cells in Graves' hyperthyroidism and ophthalmopathy. As that study records: Progression to ophthalmopathy was predicted a median of 6.5 months early.

The sequence came from a woman under 40 with Graves disease. V is TRBV7-2 and J is TRBJ2-7, with a weak D call TRBD2 (5 bases). The sample was peripheral blood mononuclear cells (PBMCs), taken at new diagnosis, from a patient treated with antithyroid drugs. The DNA for the CDR3 is TGTGCCAGCAGCCCAATCGGGGTCTCCTACGAGCAGTACTTC. Its protein product is CASSPIGVSYEQYF.